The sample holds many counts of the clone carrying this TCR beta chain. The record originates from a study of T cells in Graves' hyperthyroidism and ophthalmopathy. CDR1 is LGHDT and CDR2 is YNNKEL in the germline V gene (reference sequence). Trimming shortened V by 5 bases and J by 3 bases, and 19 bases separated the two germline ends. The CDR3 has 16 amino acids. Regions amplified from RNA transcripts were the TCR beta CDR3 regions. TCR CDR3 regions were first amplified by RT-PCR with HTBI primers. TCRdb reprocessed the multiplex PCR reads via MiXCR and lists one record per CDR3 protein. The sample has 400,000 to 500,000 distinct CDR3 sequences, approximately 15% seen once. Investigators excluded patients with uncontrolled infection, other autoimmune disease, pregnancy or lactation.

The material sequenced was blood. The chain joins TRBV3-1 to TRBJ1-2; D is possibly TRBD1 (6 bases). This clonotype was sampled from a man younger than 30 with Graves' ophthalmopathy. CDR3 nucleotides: TGTGCCAGCAGCGGCCTAGGGGACACCGCGGACTATGGCTACACCTTC. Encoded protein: CASSGLGDTADYGYTF. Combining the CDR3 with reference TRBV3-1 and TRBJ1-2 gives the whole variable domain DTAVSQTPKYLVTQMGNDKSIKCEQNLGHDTMYWYKQDSKKFLKIMFSYNNKELIINETVPNRFSPKSPDKAHLNLHINSLELGDSAVYFCASSGLGDTADYGYTFGSGTRLTVV.